This T cell receptor beta chain derives from a study of response to subunit inactivated influenza vaccine. The germline gives CDR1 DFQATT, CDR2 SNEGSKA (reference sequence). V lost 4 bases and J lost 2; bases outside the gene matches: 8. The CDR3 spans 15 residues. TCRdb called the RT-PCR reads again in MiXCR, with one record for every CDR3 protein. The data show about 650,000 distinct CDR3 sequences, with approximately 14% seen just once and 11% held by the top ten. This TCR was recovered from a man aged 50 to 60 who received an inactivated influenza vaccine. The material was PBMCs from blood, obtained 12 days after vaccination. J is TRBJ1-5 and V is TRBV20-1; 7 nucleotides line up with TRBD1. The CDR3 coding sequence is TGCAGTGCTACAGAGACAGGGAAGGGCAATCAGCCCCAGCATTTT. Translation gives CSATETGKGNQPQHF.